The rows below give T cell receptor beta chains drawn from one sample of a study of blood T cells in healthy people across ages. TCRdb re-called the 5' RACE reads through MiXCR, storing one row per CDR3 protein. This sample has hundreds of thousands of distinct CDR3 sequences; less than 35% occur once, and the top ten carry around 16%. Material: blood. These receptors were taken from a woman older than 75 in good health. Both conserved end residues are part of each CDR3. The D gene is left open where the match is weak. For some rows the clone size is stated as once, few or many, or as a class when expanded; others skip it.

V gene	clone size	D gene	J gene	CDR3 protein
TRBV6-4	-	-	TRBJ2-6	CASSDGAGANVLTF
TRBV11-2	-	TRBD1	TRBJ1-1	CASSMGTGGTEAFF
TRBV7-8	many	TRBD1	TRBJ1-5	CASSRDRGFGQPQHF
TRBV7-2	many	TRBD2	TRBJ2-1	CASSSTGTSGGAIYNEQFF
TRBV27	many	-	TRBJ2-6	CASSLGRGANVLTF
TRBV20-1	-	TRBD1	-	CSARMVGGNEQYF
TRBV6-2/TRBV6-3	-	TRBD2	TRBJ2-1	CASSYLGLAGGRQYNEQFF
TRBV7-9	-	-	TRBJ2-7	CASEGGPSYEQYF
TRBV6-2/TRBV6-3	once	-	TRBJ1-2	CASTEPAHYGYTF
TRBV4-3	many	-	TRBJ1-1	CASSPTQRATEAFF
TRBV6-6	medium-sized	-	TRBJ1-5	CASSYSSSNQPQHF
TRBV6-6	many	-	TRBJ2-5	CASSYSRGNGETQYF
TRBV5-1	many	-	TRBJ2-3	CASSLGLGLGGDTQYF
TRBV5-1	many	-	TRBJ2-1	CASSKGVGAYNEQFF
TRBV12-3/TRBV12-4	-	-	TRBJ1-5	CASTLSGNQPQHF
TRBV11-2	-	TRBD1	TRBJ1-1	CASSLERTGTRNTEAFF
TRBV15	-	TRBD1	TRBJ1-1	CATKIPGQITKAFF
TRBV20-1	many	TRBD1	TRBJ1-2	CSASMGQGGYGYTF
TRBV25-1	-	TRBD1	TRBJ1-1	CASSDHRTGDEAFF
TRBV9	many	TRBD1	TRBJ2-7	CASSPRQGLSYEQYF
TRBV20-1	many	-	TRBJ1-1	CSAKSAGRNTEAFF
TRBV4-3	many	-	TRBJ2-3	CASSQARFTDTQYF